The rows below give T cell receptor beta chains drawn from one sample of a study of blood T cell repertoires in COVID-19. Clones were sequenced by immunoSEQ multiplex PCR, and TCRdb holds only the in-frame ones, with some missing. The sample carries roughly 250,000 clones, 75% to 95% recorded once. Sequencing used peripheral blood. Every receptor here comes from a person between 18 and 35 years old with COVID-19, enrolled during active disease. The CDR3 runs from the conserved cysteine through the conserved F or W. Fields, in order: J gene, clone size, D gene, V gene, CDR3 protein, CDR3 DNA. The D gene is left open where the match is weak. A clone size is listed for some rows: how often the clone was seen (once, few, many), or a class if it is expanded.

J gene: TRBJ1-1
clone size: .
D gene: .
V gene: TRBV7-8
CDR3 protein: CASSSKAFADSPNTEAFF
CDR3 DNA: TGTGCCAGCAGCTCCAAAGCCTTTGCGGACAGCCCTAACACTGAAGCTTTCTTT

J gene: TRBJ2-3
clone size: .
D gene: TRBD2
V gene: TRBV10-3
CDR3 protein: CAISDSRREEADTQYF
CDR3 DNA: TGTGCCATCAGTGACTCGAGGCGGGAGGAGGCAGATACGCAGTATTTT

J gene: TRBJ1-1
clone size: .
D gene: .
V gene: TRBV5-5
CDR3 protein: CASSLTSGDTEAFF
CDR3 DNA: TGTGCCAGCAGCTTGACGAGCGGGGACACTGAAGCTTTCTTT

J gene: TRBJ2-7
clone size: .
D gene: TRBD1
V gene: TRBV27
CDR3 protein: CASSPTWTGVDEQYF
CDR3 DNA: TGTGCCAGCAGTCCGACCTGGACAGGGGTGGACGAGCAGTACTTC

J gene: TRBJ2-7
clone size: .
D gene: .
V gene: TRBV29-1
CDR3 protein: CSVFNSDRPYEQYF
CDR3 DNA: TGCAGCGTTTTCAACTCCGACAGGCCCTACGAGCAGTACTTC

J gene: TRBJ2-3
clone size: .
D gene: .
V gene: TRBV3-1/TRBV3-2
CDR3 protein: CASSQISGSTDTQYF
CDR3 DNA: TGTGCCAGCAGCCAAATCAGCGGGAGCACAGATACGCAGTATTTT

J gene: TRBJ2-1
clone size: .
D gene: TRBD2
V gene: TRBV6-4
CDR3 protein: CASSDGTNNEQFF
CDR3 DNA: TGTGCCAGCAGTGACGGGACTAACAATGAGCAGTTCTTC

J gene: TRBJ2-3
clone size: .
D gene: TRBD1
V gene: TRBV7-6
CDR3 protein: CASSFGQGAVDTQYF
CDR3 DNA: TGTGCCAGCAGCTTCGGACAGGGGGCGGTAGATACGCAGTATTTT

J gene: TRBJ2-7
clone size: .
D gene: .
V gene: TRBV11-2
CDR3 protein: CASSLDSGAYEQYF
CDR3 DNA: TGTGCCAGCAGCTTAGATAGCGGAGCCTACGAGCAGTACTTC

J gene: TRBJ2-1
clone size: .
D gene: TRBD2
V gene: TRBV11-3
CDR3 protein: CASSLAGSGSGFSYNEQFF
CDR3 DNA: TGTGCCAGCAGCTTAGCCGGTAGCGGGAGTGGGTTCTCCTACAATGAGCAGTTCTTC

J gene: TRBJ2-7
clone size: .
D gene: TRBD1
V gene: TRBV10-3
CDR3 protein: CAITPDRVANEQYF
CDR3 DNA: TGTGCCATCACCCCAGACAGGGTGGCGAACGAGCAGTACTTC

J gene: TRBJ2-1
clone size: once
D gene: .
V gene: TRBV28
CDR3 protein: CASRHGSSYNEQFF
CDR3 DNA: TGTGCCAGCAGACACGGGAGTTCCTACAATGAGCAGTTCTTC

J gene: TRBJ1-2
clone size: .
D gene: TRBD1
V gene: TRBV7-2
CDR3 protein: CASSSRGLFYGYTF
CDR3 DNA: TGTGCCAGCAGCTCCAGGGGGCTCTTTTATGGCTACACCTTC

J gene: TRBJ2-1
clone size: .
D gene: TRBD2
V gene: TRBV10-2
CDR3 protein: CASITSGSHNEQFF
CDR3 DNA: TGCGCCAGCATAACTAGCGGGTCCCACAATGAGCAGTTCTTC

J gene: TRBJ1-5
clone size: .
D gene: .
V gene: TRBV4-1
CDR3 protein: CASSQGYTSDQPQHF
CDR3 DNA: TGCGCCAGCAGCCAAGGGTACACCTCCGATCAGCCCCAGCATTTT

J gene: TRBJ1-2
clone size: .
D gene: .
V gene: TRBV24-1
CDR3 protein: CATSDSQFYGYTF
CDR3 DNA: TGTGCCACCAGTGACTCGCAGTTCTATGGCTACACCTTC

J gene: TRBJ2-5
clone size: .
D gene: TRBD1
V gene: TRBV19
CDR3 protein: CASSRTGGLETQYF
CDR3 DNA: TGTGCCAGTAGTCGGACAGGGGGCCTTGAGACCCAGTACTTC

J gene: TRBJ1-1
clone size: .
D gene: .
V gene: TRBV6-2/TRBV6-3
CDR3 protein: CASSFRDLDTEAFF
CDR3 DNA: TGTGCCAGCAGTTTCAGGGATCTCGACACTGAAGCTTTCTTT

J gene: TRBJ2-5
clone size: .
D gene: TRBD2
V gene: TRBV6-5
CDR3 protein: CASSYSPTSGTETQYF
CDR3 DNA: TGTGCCAGCAGTTACTCTCCGACTAGCGGGACAGAGACCCAGTACTTC

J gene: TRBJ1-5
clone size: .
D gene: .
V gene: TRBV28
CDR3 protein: CASSLLSQNSNQPQHF
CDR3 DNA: TGTGCCAGCAGTTTATTAAGTCAGAATAGCAATCAGCCCCAGCATTTT

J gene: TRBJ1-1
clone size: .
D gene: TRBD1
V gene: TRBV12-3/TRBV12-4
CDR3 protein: CASSRGQGATAFF
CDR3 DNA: TGTGCCAGCAGCCGTGGACAGGGGGCAACAGCTTTCTTT

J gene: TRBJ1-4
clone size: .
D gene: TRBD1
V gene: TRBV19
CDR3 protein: CASSIGGAGGEKLFF
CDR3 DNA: TGTGCCAGTAGTATTGGAGGGGCAGGGGGTGAAAAACTGTTTTTT

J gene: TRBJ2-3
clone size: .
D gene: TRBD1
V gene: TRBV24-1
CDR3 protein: CATSDWETGATDTQYF
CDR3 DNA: TGTGCCACCAGTGATTGGGAGACAGGGGCCACAGATACGCAGTATTTT

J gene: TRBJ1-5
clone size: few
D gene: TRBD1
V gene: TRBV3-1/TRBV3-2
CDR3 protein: CASSMDRSPGWPQHF
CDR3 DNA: TGTGCCAGCAGCATGGACAGGAGCCCAGGCTGGCCCCAGCATTTT

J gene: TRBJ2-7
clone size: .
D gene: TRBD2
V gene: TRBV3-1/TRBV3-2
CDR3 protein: CASSQDSAGGPDEQYF
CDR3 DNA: TGTGCCAGCAGCCAAGATTCAGCGGGAGGGCCGGACGAGCAGTACTTC

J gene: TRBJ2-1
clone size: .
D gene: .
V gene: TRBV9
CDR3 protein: CASSVARETGSYNEQFF
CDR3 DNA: TGTGCCAGCAGCGTAGCTAGGGAAACGGGGTCCTACAATGAGCAGTTCTTC

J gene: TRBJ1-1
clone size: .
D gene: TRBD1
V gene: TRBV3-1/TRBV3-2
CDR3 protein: CASSQTGWTEAFF
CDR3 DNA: TGTGCCAGCAGCCAGACAGGGTGGACTGAAGCTTTCTTT

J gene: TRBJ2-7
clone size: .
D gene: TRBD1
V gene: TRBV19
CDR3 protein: CASSMRGQGISEQYF
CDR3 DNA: TGTGCCAGTAGTATGAGGGGACAGGGGATTTCCGAGCAGTACTTC

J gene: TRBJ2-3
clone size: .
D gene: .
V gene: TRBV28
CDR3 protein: CASSLFAGGTDTQYF
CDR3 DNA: TGTGCCAGCAGTTTATTCGCGGGTGGCACAGATACGCAGTATTTT

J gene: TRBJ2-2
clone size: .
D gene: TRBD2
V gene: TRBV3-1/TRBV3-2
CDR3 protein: CASSQDWGLAGGAENTGELFF
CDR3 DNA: TGTGCCAGCAGCCAAGATTGGGGACTAGCGGGAGGCGCGGAGAACACCGGGGAGCTGTTTTTT

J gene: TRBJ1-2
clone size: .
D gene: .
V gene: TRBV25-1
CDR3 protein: CASSETGTYGYTF
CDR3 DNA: TGTGCCAGCAGTGAAACAGGGACCTATGGCTACACCTTC

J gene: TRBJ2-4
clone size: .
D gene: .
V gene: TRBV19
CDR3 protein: CASSAQEEGIQYF
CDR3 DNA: TGTGCCAGTAGTGCCCAGGAAGAGGGAATTCAGTACTTC

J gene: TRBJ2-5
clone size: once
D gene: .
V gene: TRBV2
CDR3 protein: CASKQNQETQYF
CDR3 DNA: TGTGCCAGCAAACAGAATCAAGAGACCCAGTACTTC

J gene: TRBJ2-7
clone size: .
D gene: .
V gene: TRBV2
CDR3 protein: CASSAEAGLTYEQYF
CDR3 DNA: TGTGCCAGCAGTGCGGAAGCGGGTCTTACCTACGAGCAGTACTTC

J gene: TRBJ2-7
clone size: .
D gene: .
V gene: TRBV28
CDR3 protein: CASSLSGGFEQYF
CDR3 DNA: TGTGCCAGCAGTTTATCTGGAGGGTTCGAGCAGTACTTC

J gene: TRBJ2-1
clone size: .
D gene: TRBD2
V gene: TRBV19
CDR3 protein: CASSMGLAGGDEQFF
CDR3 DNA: TGTGCCAGTAGTATGGGCCTAGCGGGAGGGGATGAGCAGTTCTTC

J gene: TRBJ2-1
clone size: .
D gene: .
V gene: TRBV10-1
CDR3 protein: CASSESKVREVTYNEQFF
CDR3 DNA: TGCGCCAGCAGTGAGTCCAAGGTCAGGGAAGTCACCTACAATGAGCAGTTCTTC

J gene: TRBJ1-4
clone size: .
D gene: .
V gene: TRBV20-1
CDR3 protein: CSAMAEKLFF
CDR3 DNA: TGCAGTGCTATGGCCGAAAAACTGTTTTTT

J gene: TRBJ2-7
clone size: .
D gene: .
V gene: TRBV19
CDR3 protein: CASSMGTPAEQYF
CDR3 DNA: TGTGCCAGTAGTATGGGGACTCCGGCGGAGCAGTACTTC

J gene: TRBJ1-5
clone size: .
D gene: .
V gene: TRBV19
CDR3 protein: CASSIGVQPQHF
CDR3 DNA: TGTGCCAGTAGTATCGGGGTCCAGCCCCAGCATTTT